The 13 T cell receptor beta chains in this list originate from one sample, sequenced in a study of technical replicates of blood from a handful of donors. Measured with immunoSEQ multiplex PCR; TCRdb has only the in-frame clones, and not every one. The sample has about 83,000 clones, approximately 94% seen once. The sample taken for sequencing was T cells isolated from PBMCs. These receptors all come from a human donor in good health.

The chain links TRBV7-2 to TRBJ2-5; D is unresolved. This CDR3 contains 14 residues. Trimming cost V 1 base and J 0 bases, with 6 bases left between them. The germline V gene encodes CDR1 SGHTA and CDR2 FQGNSA. CDR3 sequence reads: CASSLGPNQETQYF. The CDR3, as DNA: TGTGCCAGCAGCTTAGGTCCAAACCAAGAGACCCAGTACTTC.

The chain links TRBV5-1 to TRBJ1-1; TRBD1 agrees at 7 bases. Trimming took 4 bases from V and 5 from J; bases not matched to a gene: 14. CDR3 length equals 16 residues. The germline V gene has CDR1 SGHRS and CDR2 YFSETQ. The CDR3 DNA follows: TGCGCCAGCAGCGTCCAGGGGAGGTCAGGGGGGACTGAAGCTTTCTTT. Amino acid sequence: CASSVQGRSGGTEAFF. Complete variable domain (other parts from reference TRBV5-1 and TRBJ1-1): KAGVTQTPRYLIKTRGQQVTLSCSPISGHRSVSWYQQTPGQGLQFLFEYFSETQRNKGNFPGRFSGRQFSNSRSEMNVSTLELGDSALYLCASSVQGRSGGTEAFFGQGTRLTVV.

DNA for the CDR3: TGTGCCAGCAGTTTAGACAGGAGTAATGAAAAACTGTTTTTT. This codes for CASSLDRSNEKLFF. V gene TRBV6-1 combines with J gene TRBJ1-4; TRBD1 is a possible D gene (6 bases). The V and J ends lost 5 bases and 4 bases respectively, with 11 bases between them. Germline loops: CDR1 MNHNS, CDR2 SASEGT. The length of the CDR3 is 14 residues.

The chain links TRBV5-1 to TRBJ2-5; D is undetermined. The V and J ends lost 0 bases and 1 base respectively, with 10 bases between them. This CDR3 has 15 amino acids. Looked up from germline, CDR1 is SGHRS and CDR2 is YFSETQ. The chain's CDR3 is CASSLGFRSQETQYF. In DNA form, the CDR3 reads TGCGCCAGCAGCTTGGGGTTTCGGTCCCAAGAGACCCAGTACTTC.

The CDR3, as DNA: TGCGCCAGCAGCCAAGAGAGGGTTCAGCCCCAGCATTTT. It is translated as CASSQERVQPQHF. This chain links TRBV4-1 with TRBJ1-5; the D is unclear. The CDR3 is made up of 13 amino acids. Trimming removed 0 bases from V and 6 bases from J, with 6 bases in between. CDR1 is MGHRA and CDR2 is YSYEKL in the germline V gene.

With regard to this clone: At one end, the junction sequence differs from germline, possibly due to a read error. The CDR3 bases are TGTGCCAGCAGGGAAAGCGGGAGCTCCCACAATGAGCAGTTCTTC. This gives the protein CASRESGSSHNEQFF. The V gene is TRBV6-5, the J gene TRBJ2-1; 8 positions match TRBD2. The germline CDR1 and CDR2 sequences are MNHEY and SVGAGI. The CDR3 is 15 residues long.

As to this clone: This CDR3 is also generated by other DNA sequences in the sample. The chain couples TRBV5-1 to TRBJ2-5; D ambiguous. CDR1 SGHRS and CDR2 YFSETQ come from the germline V gene. Trimming removed 0 bases at V and 0 bases at J, with 3 bases between. This CDR3 spans 13 amino acids. CDR3 amino acids: CASSLAYQETQYF. The CDR3, as DNA: TGCGCCAGCAGCTTGGCGTACCAAGAGACCCAGTACTTC.

The chain has TRBV30 and TRBJ2-6; perhaps TRBD1 as D (6 bases). Germline assignment: CDR1 GTSNPN and CDR2 SVGIG (reference sequence). V dropped 4 bases and J dropped 2 bases, with 9 bases sitting between them. CDR3 length equals 14 residues. CDR3 region: CAWTAGAGANVLTF. The DNA for the CDR3 is TGTGCCTGGACTGCAGGGGCTGGGGCCAACGTCCTGACTTTC. Looking up the rest from reference TRBV30 and TRBJ2-6 gives the full variable domain: SQTIHQWPATLVQPVGSPLSLECTVEGTSNPNLYWYRQAAGRGLQLLFYSVGIGQISSEVPQNLSASRPQDRQFILSSKKLLLSDSGFYLCAWTAGAGANVLTFGAGSRLTVL.

The chain couples TRBV5-1 to TRBJ1-1; 8 bases agree with TRBD1. V was pared by 4 bases and J by 1 base, with 6 bases of the junction left unmatched. CDR1 and CDR2 (germline): SGHRS, YFSETQ. This CDR3 has 15 residues. CDR3 in amino acids: CASSQGAGQNTEAFF. The CDR3 region has the DNA TGCGCCAGCAGCCAGGGGGCAGGACAGAACACTGAAGCTTTCTTT.

This chain joins TRBV5-4 and TRBJ1-1; 9 bases match TRBD1. The J segment lost 9 bases and the V segment lost 4 bases, leaving 4 bases of the junction unmatched. This CDR3 is built from 12 residues. Germline CDR1 SGHNT, CDR2 YYREEE (reference sequence). CDR3: CASSKGTGKAFF. CDR3 DNA: TGTGCCAGCAGCAAAGGGACAGGGAAAGCTTTCTTT.

The V and J genes are TRBV6-5 and TRBJ2-5, with D possibly being TRBD2 (6 bases). CDR1 is MNHEY and CDR2 is SVGAGI in the germline V gene. This CDR3 has 14 amino acids. Trimming took 4 bases from V and 7 from J, leaving 16 bases between them. The CDR3 DNA reads TGTGCCAGCAGTTTCTGGGACTCGTCAGGGACCCAGTACTTC. Encoded protein: CASSFWDSSGTQYF.

This clone was seen once. This chain joins TRBV19 and TRBJ1-5; 10 bases are shared with TRBD1. The V and J ends lost 1 base and 6 bases, in that order; junction bases with no gene match: 3. CDR1 is LNHDA, CDR2 SQIVND, per germline (reference sequence). The CDR3 consists of 15 residues. For the CDR3, the DNA is TGTGCCAGTAGTATAGGACAGGGGGCCCGTCAGCCCCAGCATTTT. Translating gives CASSIGQGARQPQHF. The whole variable domain, filled in from reference TRBV19 and TRBJ1-5, reads DGGITQSPKYLFRKEGQNVTLSCEQNLNHDAMYWYRQDPGQGLRLIYYSQIVNDFQKGDIAEGYSVSREKKESFPLTVTSAQKNPTAFYLCASSIGQGARQPQHFGDGTRLSIL.

The chain joins TRBV5-1 to TRBJ2-7; 10 bases line up with TRBD2. The V segment lost 2 bases and the J segment 5 bases; nucleotides outside the gene matches: 4. Per the germline V gene, CDR1 is SGHRS and CDR2 is YFSETQ. CDR3 length: 14 amino acids. This CDR3 is CASSFRSGRNEQYF. CDR3 DNA sequence: TGCGCCAGCAGCTTTCGTAGCGGGAGGAACGAGCAGTACTTC. The whole variable domain, remainder taken from reference TRBV5-1 and TRBJ2-7, is KAGVTQTPRYLIKTRGQQVTLSCSPISGHRSVSWYQQTPGQGLQFLFEYFSETQRNKGNFPGRFSGRQFSNSRSEMNVSTLELGDSALYLCASSFRSGRNEQYFGPGTRLTVT.